The 8 T cell receptor beta chains reported below all come from one sample, sequenced in a study of blood T cell repertoires in COVID-19. Sequenced by immunoSEQ multiplex PCR; TCRdb stores in-frame clones only, minus some. Among about 350,000 clones listed, roughly 87% were seen once. Sequencing used peripheral blood. The receptor source for this set is an older woman with COVID-19, enrolled during active disease.

This sequence joins TRBV15 and TRBJ1-4; D is possibly TRBD1 (6 bases). V lost 0 bases, J lost 8 bases, and 16 bases lay in between. Germline V gene data show CDR1 as LNHNV and CDR2 as YYDKDF (reference sequence). The CDR3 spans 16 residues. CDR3 nucleotides: TGTGCCACCAGCAGAGATGGGGGGGGGCGTGAGGAAAAACTGTTTTTT. Its translation is CATSRDGGGREEKLFF. The entire variable domain, with the rest obtained from reference TRBV15 and TRBJ1-4, is as follows: DAMVIQNPRYQVTQFGKPVTLSCSQTLNHNVMYWYQQKSSQAPKLLFHYYDKDFNNEADTPDNFQSRRPNTSFCFLDIRSPGLGDTAMYLCATSRDGGGREEKLFFGSGTQLSVL.

The V and J genes are TRBV25-1 and TRBJ2-5, with TRBD2 matching over 14 bases. Germline values: CDR1 MGHDK, CDR2 SYGVNS. The CDR3 extends over 18 amino acids. V was clipped by 8 bases and J by 6 bases; unmatched bases: 17. The CDR3 here is CASRLPRLAGGRMKTQYF. The CDR3 bases are TGTGCCAGCCGATTACCCCGACTAGCGGGGGGGAGGATGAAGACCCAGTACTTC.

V usage is TRBV2 and J usage is TRBJ2-6, with D possibly being TRBD1 (5 bases). V dropped 5 bases and J dropped 1 base, with 9 bases sitting between them. This CDR3 is built from 15 residues. CDR1 SNHLY and CDR2 FYNNEI come from the germline V gene. The CDR3 loop is CASSSQGSGANVLTF. The CDR3 coding sequence is TGTGCCAGCAGTTCGCAGGGTTCTGGGGCCAACGTCCTGACTTTC.

The gene calls are TRBV6-2 or TRBV6-3 and TRBJ1-2; D is undetermined. CDR1 is MNHEY, CDR2 SVGEGT, per germline. Trimming stripped 6 bases from V and 6 bases from J, with 14 bases between. The CDR3 runs to 13 residues. CDR3 sequence reads: CASSNPMGHGYTF. Here the CDR3 DNA reads TGTGCCAGCAGCAACCCTATGGGCCATGGCTACACCTTC.

The DNA of the CDR3 is TGTGCCAGCAGCTTCCTCTCACGGGGGGCCCCCGGGGAGCTGTTTTTT. Amino acids: CASSFLSRGAPGELFF. This chain uses TRBV7-2 with TRBJ2-2, with a weak D call TRBD2 (7 bases). The CDR3 sequence is 16 residues long. Germline CDR1 reads SGHTA; CDR2 reads FQGNSA. Trimming removed 3 bases from V and 6 bases from J, with 17 bases in between.

The chain uses TRBV19 and TRBJ2-7; tentative D call: TRBD1 (6 bases). V was trimmed by 5 bases and J by 3 bases, leaving 17 bases between them. CDR3 length equals 15 residues. CDR1 and CDR2 from the germline V gene are LNHDA and SQIVND (reference sequence). CDR3 residues: CASSRTTGNHYEQYF. In nucleotides, the CDR3 is TGTGCCAGTAGTCGAACTACAGGGAACCACTACGAGCAGTACTTC.

The J gene is TRBJ1-2, the V gene TRBV12-5; 7 bases align to TRBD1. Germline CDR1 LGHNT, CDR2 FRNRAP. This CDR3 comprises 14 residues. The V and J ends lost 0 bases and 5 bases, in that order; junction bases with no gene match: 3. The CDR3 reads CASGLVPGGYGYTF. For the CDR3, the DNA is TGTGCTAGTGGTTTGGTTCCAGGGGGATATGGCTACACCTTC.

As DNA, the CDR3 is TGTGCCAGCAGTTATCAGGGGACAGGGGATCGGGCGGCCCTCCACTTT. Residues: CASSYQGTGDRAALHF. The gene calls are TRBV6-5 and TRBJ1-6; 10 nucleotides line up with TRBD1. Trimming cost V 3 bases and J 14 bases; bases outside gene matches: 13. This CDR3 is built from 16 residues. CDR1 is MNHEY, CDR2 SVGAGI, per germline.